A selection of T cell receptor beta chains follows, all from one sample in a study of blood T cell repertoires in COVID-19. Libraries were prepared by immunoSEQ multiplex PCR; TCRdb keeps only in-frame clonotypes and omits some of them. The sample has about 200,000 clones; 80% to 85% are singletons. Source material: peripheral blood. The receptors shown here come from a human donor in a cohort sampled during active COVID-19. Each CDR3 is given with its conserved first and last residue. Fields, in order: clone size, D gene, V gene, J gene, CDR3 DNA, CDR3 protein. D genes are given only for firm matches. Not all rows give a size; the values are once, few, many and, for expanded clones, a class.

>.|.|TRBV2|TRBJ1-5
TGTGCCAGCAGTGACTGGGGGCGATATCAGCCCCAGCATTTT
CASSDWGRYQPQHF
>.|.|TRBV9|TRBJ1-3
TGTGCCAGCAGTCCGCAACAGGCCTTCTCTGGAAACACCATATATTTT
CASSPQQAFSGNTIYF
>.|TRBD1|TRBV4-2|TRBJ1-6
TGTGCCAGCAGCCAAGGGGTTTCTCTCGGACAGGGGAATTCACCCCTCCACTTT
CASSQGVSLGQGNSPLHF
>.|.|TRBV10-3|TRBJ2-3
TGTGCCATCAGTGAGCCAGGGGGGAGCACAGATACGCAGTATTTT
CAISEPGGSTDTQYF
>few|TRBD2|TRBV2|TRBJ2-7
TGTGCCAGCAGTGTAGCGGGAGGCGAGCAGTACTTC
CASSVAGGEQYF
>.|.|TRBV24-1|TRBJ2-5
TGTGCCACCAGTGCCTCGTGGGGGGGGCAGGAGACCCAGTACTTC
CATSASWGGQETQYF
>.|TRBD2|TRBV6-2/TRBV6-3|TRBJ2-7
TGTGCCAGCACCCCCACTAGCGGGAGGGAGAGCTCCTACGAGCAGTACTTC
CASTPTSGRESSYEQYF
>.|.|TRBV5-1|TRBJ2-1
TGCGCCAGCAGCTTCCAGGAGGCATCCTACAATGAGCAGTTCTTC
CASSFQEASYNEQFF
>.|.|TRBV2|TRBJ2-7
TGTGCCAGCAGGACAGACGCGGCCTACGAGCAGTACTTC
CASRTDAAYEQYF
>.|TRBD1|TRBV5-8|TRBJ1-6
TGTGCCAGCAGCCTGACCGGGACAGGGATTAGGTCACCCCTCCACTTT
CASSLTGTGIRSPLHF
>.|.|TRBV6-1|TRBJ1-1
TGTGCCAGCAGTGACCCCTGGGGGGTTACTGAAGCTTTCTTT
CASSDPWGVTEAFF
>once|.|TRBV30|TRBJ1-6
TGTGCCTGGAGTGTCTTTACAGGGACGTCCTATAATTCACCCCTCCACTTT
CAWSVFTGTSYNSPLHF
>.|.|TRBV6-6|TRBJ2-3
TGTGCCAGCAGCTTGGGTTGGGGGGATCGAACAGATACGCAGTATTTT
CASSLGWGDRTDTQYF
>.|.|TRBV4-2|TRBJ1-1
TGTGCCAGCAGCCAAGATCGAGTGAACACTGAAGCTTTCTTT
CASSQDRVNTEAFF
>.|.|TRBV5-1|TRBJ1-2
TGCGCCAGCAGCTTGTCCGGGGAAGCTAACTATGGCTACACCTTC
CASSLSGEANYGYTF
>few|TRBD1|TRBV9|TRBJ1-6
TGTGCCAGCAGCGCCGGACAGGGAGGGAATTCACCCCTCCACTTT
CASSAGQGGNSPLHF
>.|.|TRBV27|TRBJ2-7
TGTGCCAGCAGTCCGCAAGACAACTCCTACGAGCAGTACTTC
CASSPQDNSYEQYF
>.|TRBD2|TRBV6-2/TRBV6-3|TRBJ2-7
TGTGCCAGCAGTCTAGCGGGAACCTACGAGCAGTACTTC
CASSLAGTYEQYF
>.|.|TRBV18|TRBJ2-7
TGTGCCAGCTCACCATCGGCGGGGCCGGCCGGCGAGCAGTACTTC
CASSPSAGPAGEQYF
>.|TRBD2|TRBV20-1|TRBJ2-1
TGCAGTGCTAGTGGTAGCGGGACGTCCCATGAGCAGTTCTTC
CSASGSGTSHEQFF
>.|.|TRBV6-6|TRBJ2-7
TGTGCCAGCAGTTACTCCGAACGCGTCGAGCAGTACTTC
CASSYSERVEQYF
>.|.|TRBV9|TRBJ2-1
TGTGCCAGCACCACGGCGGGAAGCTCCTACAATGAGCAGTTCTTC
CASTTAGSSYNEQFF
>.|TRBD2|TRBV6-6|TRBJ2-7
TGTGCCAGCAGTTACAGCGGGAGGTACGACGAGCAGTACTTC
CASSYSGRYDEQYF
>once|TRBD1|TRBV6-2/TRBV6-3|TRBJ1-1
TGTGCCAGCAGTTACCCCCAGGGGGCGAACACTGAAGCTTTCTTT
CASSYPQGANTEAFF
>.|.|TRBV7-3|TRBJ2-2
TGTGCCAGCAGAGATACAGGGAACACCGGGGAGCTGTTTTTT
CASRDTGNTGELFF
>.|TRBD2|TRBV5-6|TRBJ2-5
TGTGCCAGCAGCTTAACTAGCGGGTCCTGGGAGACCCAGTACTTC
CASSLTSGSWETQYF
>.|TRBD1|TRBV4-2|TRBJ1-2
TGTGCCAGCAGCCAAGCCACAGGACAGGGAAGGGTCTACTGGGGCTACACCTTC
CASSQATGQGRVYWGYTF